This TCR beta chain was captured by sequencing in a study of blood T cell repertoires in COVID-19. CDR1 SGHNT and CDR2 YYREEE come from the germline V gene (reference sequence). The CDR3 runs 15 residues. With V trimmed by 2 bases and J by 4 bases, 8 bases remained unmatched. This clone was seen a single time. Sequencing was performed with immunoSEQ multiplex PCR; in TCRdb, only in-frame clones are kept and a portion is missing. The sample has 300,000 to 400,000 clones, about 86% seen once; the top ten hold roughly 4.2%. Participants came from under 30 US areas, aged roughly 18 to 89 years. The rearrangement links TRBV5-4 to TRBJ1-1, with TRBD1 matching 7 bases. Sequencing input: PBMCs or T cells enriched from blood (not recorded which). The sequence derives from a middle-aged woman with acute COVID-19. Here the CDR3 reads CASSFRGHGGTEAFF. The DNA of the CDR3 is TGTGCCAGCAGCTTTAGGGGGCACGGGGGCACTGAAGCTTTCTTT.